The clone carrying this T cell receptor beta chain came up a few times. Its antigen is undetermined. PBMCs numbering at least 6 million were isolated per sample. This specimen belongs to a study of blood T cells in healthy people across ages. Combining a sample-barcoded 5' primer with a J-beta primer mix, a second PCR ran for roughly 7 to 12 cycles. Every cDNA molecule carried a tag from a template-switch adaptor bearing 12 random nucleotides. TCRdb passed the 5' RACE reads through MiXCR, listing each CDR3 protein once. The sample gives some 320,000 distinct CDR3 sequences, roughly a quarter of which show up once; roughly 30% is in the top ten. Study results and caveats: It was found that TCR beta diversity correlated strongly with the percentage of naive T cells. Long-lived and aged donors differed, with more naive CD4+ cells and higher diversity in the long-lived.

Trimming removed 6 bases at V and 2 bases at J, with 10 bases between. Looked up from germline, CDR1 is MDHEN and CDR2 is SYDVKM. This CDR3 is 13 amino acids long. The specimen was blood. The V and J genes are TRBV28 and TRBJ2-5, with D maybe TRBD1 (6 bases). The source of this sequence is a woman aged 70-85 years in good health. The CDR3 DNA is TGTGCCAGCAGGGGGACACTTCAAGAGACCCAGTACTTC. It yields the protein CASRGTLQETQYF.